This T cell receptor beta chain stems from a study of blood T cell repertoires in COVID-19. Trimming removed 4 bases at V and 8 bases at J, with 14 bases between. From germline, CDR1 is MDHEN and CDR2 SYDVKM. The CDR3 sequence is 13 residues long. Generated by immunoSEQ multiplex PCR, the TCRdb table keeps only in-frame clones and is missing some. The sample records approximately 220,000 clones, 82% being singletons. This sequence joins TRBV28 and TRBJ1-2; tentatively, D is TRBD1 (6 bases). This TCR derives from a woman aged 65 to 85 with acute or convalescent COVID-19. Input material: peripheral blood. For the CDR3, the DNA is TGTGCCAGCAGTTCCCCGGGACACCTCGGCTACACCTTC. Amino acids: CASSSPGHLGYTF.